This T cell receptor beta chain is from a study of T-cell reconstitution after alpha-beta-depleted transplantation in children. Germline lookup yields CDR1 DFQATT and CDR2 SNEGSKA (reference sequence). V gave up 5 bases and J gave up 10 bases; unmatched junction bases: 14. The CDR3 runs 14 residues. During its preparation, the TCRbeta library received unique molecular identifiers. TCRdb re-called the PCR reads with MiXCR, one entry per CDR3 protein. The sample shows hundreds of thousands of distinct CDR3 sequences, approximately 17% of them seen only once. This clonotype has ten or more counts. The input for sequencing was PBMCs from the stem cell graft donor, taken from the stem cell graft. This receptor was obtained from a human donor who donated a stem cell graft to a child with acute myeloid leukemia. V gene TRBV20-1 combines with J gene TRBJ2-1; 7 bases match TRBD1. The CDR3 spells CSAPPEITGEEQFF. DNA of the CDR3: TGCAGTGCTCCTCCAGAGATTACAGGGGAGGAGCAGTTCTTC.